The present TCR beta chain was sequenced within a study of CD8 T cells in ankylosing spondylitis listed by TCRdb under 2017. About the full investigation: To find TCR variants linked to disease, the study profiled T cell receptor beta repertoires in ankylosing spondylitis patients and healthy donors. Peripheral blood was sampled, and synovial fluid was also collected from ankylosing spondylitis patients. The full study cohort comprised about 23 ankylosing spondylitis patients and around 100 healthy donors. The paper's findings and limits, for the study overall: The disease-linked clones had a CD8+ phenotype and were found at relatively low frequencies in peripheral blood. Some motif variants were previously reported in synovial fluid and blood of reactive arthritis patients, suggesting common disease-initiation mechanisms. A TCR beta motif made up of about eight highly homologous amino acid variants appeared to be characteristic of blood from ankylosing spondylitis patients. The disease-linked clones were reported as significantly enriched in matched synovial fluid samples from ankylosing spondylitis patients.

There are 13 amino acids in the CDR3, from cysteine to phenylalanine inclusive. The kept DNA is CDR3 alone, 39 bases in frame from the first base. V and J lose 0 bases and 6 bases, and a span of 7 bases separates them. Based on the germline V gene, the CDR1 and CDR2 sequences are MRHNA and SNTAGT. This clonotype was seen at least ten times. Its antigen is currently not known. There are no base qualities to consult, and no much larger clone falls within one base. Sequencing instrument: Illumina HiSeq 2500. Quantitative 5'-RACE with molecular barcodes was used to prepare TCR beta libraries. The authors processed their data as follows. A new computational method, built on a probabilistic model of VDJ rearrangement, was used to identify disease-linked TCR variants. Using fastp at Q25 and MiXCR, TCRdb reprocessed the public reads and kept productive beta chains. Under each unique CDR3 protein, matching rows form one entry showing the most common genes and DNA. The V and J calls and clone size come from TCRdb's table, not from the authors' own analysis. The sample profile shows about 460,000 distinct CDR3 sequences; less than 6% of them were found once. The top ten constitute roughly 3.2% of the sample.

The chain links TRBV6-4 with TRBJ2-3; no confident D gene assignment can be made. Sequenced sample: blood, either unsorted or a sorted T cell fraction (not recorded which). This sequence was found in a male donor with ankylosing spondylitis. The CDR3 has the sequence CASSDSPFDTQYF. The nucleotide sequence is TGTGCCAGCAGTGACTCTCCCTTTGATACGCAGTATTTT.